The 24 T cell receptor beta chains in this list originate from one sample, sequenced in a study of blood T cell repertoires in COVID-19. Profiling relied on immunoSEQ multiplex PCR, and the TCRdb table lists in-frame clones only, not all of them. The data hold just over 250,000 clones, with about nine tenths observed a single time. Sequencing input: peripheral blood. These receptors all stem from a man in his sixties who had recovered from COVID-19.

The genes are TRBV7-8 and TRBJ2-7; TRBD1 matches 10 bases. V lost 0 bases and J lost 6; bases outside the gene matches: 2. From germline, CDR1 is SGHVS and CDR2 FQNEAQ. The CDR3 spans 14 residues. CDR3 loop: CASSLAWTGGEQYF. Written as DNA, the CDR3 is TGTGCCAGCAGCTTAGCGTGGACAGGGGGCGAGCAGTACTTC.

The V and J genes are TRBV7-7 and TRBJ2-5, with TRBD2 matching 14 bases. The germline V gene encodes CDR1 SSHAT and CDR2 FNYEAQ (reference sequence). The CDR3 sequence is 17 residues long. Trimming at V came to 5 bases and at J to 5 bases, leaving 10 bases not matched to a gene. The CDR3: CASSPRLAGGPSETQYF. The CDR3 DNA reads TGTGCCAGCAGCCCCCGACTAGCGGGGGGGCCAAGCGAGACCCAGTACTTC. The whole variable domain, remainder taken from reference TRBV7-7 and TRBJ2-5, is GAGVSQSPRYKVTKRGQDVTLRCDPISSHATLYWYQQALGQGPEFLTYFNYEAQPDKSGLPSDRFSAERPEGSISTLTIQRTEQRDSAMYRCASSPRLAGGPSETQYFGPGTRLLVL.

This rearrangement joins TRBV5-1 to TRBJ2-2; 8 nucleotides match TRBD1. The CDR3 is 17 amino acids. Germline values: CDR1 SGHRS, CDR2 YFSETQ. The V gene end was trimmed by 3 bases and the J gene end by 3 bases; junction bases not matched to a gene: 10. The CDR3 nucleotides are TGCGCCAGCAGCTGGGGGCTTACAGGGGGTTACACCGGGGAGCTGTTTTTT. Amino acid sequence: CASSWGLTGGYTGELFF.

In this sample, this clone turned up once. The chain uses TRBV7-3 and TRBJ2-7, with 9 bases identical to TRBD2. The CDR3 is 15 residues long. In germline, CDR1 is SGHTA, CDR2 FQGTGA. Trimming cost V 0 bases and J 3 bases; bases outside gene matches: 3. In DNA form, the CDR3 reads TGTGCCAGCAGCTTAACTAGCGGGGGAATCTACGAGCAGTACTTC. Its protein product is CASSLTSGGIYEQYF. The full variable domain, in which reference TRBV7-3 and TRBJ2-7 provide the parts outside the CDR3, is GAGVSQTPSNKVTEKGKYVELRCDPISGHTALYWYRQSLGQGPEFLIYFQGTGAADDSGLPNDRFFAVRPEGSVSTLKIQRTERGDSAVYLCASSLTSGGIYEQYFGPGTRLTVT.

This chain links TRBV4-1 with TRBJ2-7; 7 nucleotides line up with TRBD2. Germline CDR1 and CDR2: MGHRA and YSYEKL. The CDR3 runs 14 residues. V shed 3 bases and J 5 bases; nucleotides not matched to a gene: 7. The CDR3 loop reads CASSQPGRGDEQYF. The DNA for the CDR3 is TGCGCCAGCAGCCAGCCAGGGAGGGGTGACGAGCAGTACTTC.

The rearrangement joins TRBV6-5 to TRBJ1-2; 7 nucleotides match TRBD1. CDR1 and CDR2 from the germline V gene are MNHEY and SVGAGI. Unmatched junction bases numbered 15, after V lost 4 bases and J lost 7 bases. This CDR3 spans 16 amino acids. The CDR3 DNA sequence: TGTGCCAGCAGTTTATCGACAGGGCTGGCACGGAGTGGCTACACCTTC. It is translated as CASSLSTGLARSGYTF.

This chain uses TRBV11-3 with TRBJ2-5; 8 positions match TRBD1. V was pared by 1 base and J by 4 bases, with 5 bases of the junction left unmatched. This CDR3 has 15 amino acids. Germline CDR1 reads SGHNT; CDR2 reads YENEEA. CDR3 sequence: CASSLGTGFGETQYF. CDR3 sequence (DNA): TGTGCCAGCAGCTTAGGGACAGGGTTCGGAGAGACCCAGTACTTC. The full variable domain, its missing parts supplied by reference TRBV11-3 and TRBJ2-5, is EAGVVQSPRYKIIEKKQPVAFWCNPISGHNTLYWYLQNLGQGPELLIRYENEEAVDDSQLPKDRFSAERLKGVDSTLKIQPAELGDSAVYLCASSLGTGFGETQYFGPGTRLLVL.

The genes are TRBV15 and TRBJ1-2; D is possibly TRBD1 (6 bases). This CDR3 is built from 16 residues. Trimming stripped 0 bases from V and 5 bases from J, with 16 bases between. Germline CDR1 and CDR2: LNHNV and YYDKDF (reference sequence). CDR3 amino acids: CATSRDRQGNRYGYTF. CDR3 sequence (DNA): TGTGCCACCAGCAGAGATCGTCAGGGGAATAGGTATGGCTACACCTTC.

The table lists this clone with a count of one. DNA for the CDR3: TGTGCCAGCAGTCCCACGACATCCCCCAACGCTGAAGCTTTCTTT. It translates to CASSPTTSPNAEAFF. The rearrangement links TRBV6-5 to TRBJ1-1; D ambiguous. The germline V and J ends were trimmed by 5 bases and 6 bases, with 19 bases remaining between them. Germline assignment: CDR1 MNHEY and CDR2 SVGAGI. The length of the CDR3 is 15 residues.

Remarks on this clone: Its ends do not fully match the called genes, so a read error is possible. For the CDR3, the DNA is TGTGCCAGCAGTCTAGCGGGGGGGGTTGAGCAGTTCTTC. Amino acid sequence: CASSLAGGVEQFF. The chain links TRBV12-3 or TRBV12-4 to TRBJ2-1; TRBD2 matches 12 bases. The CDR3 is made up of 13 amino acids.

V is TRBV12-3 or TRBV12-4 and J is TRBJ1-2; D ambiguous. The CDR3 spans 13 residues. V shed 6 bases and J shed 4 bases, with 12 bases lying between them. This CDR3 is CASSPRYSYGYTF. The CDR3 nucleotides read TGTGCCAGCAGCCCCCGTTACAGCTATGGCTACACCTTC.

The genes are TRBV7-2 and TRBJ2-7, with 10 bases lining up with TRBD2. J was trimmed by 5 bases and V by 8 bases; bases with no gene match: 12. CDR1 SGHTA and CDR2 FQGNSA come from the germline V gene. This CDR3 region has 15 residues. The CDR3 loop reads CASSYLGTSVNEQYF. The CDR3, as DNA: TGTGCCAGCTCGTACCTAGGGACTAGCGTCAACGAGCAGTACTTC.

CDR3: CASTPSDRYYEQYF. Written as DNA, the CDR3 is TGTGCCAGCACTCCTTCGGACAGATATTACGAGCAGTACTTC. The rearrangement links TRBV6-5 to TRBJ2-7, with D maybe TRBD1 (6 bases). CDR1 and CDR2 (germline): MNHEY, SVGAGI. The CDR3 runs to 14 residues. Deletions cut 7 bases from V and 4 bases from J, with 17 bases between.

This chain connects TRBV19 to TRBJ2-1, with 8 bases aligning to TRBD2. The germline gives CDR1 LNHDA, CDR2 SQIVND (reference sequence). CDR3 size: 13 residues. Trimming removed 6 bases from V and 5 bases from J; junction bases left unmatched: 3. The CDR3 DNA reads TGTGCCAGTAGGGTCGGGAGGGACAATGAGCAGTTCTTC. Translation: CASRVGRDNEQFF. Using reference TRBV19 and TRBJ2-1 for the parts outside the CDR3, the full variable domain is DGGITQSPKYLFRKEGQNVTLSCEQNLNHDAMYWYRQDPGQGLRLIYYSQIVNDFQKGDIAEGYSVSREKKESFPLTVTSAQKNPTAFYLCASRVGRDNEQFFGPGTRLTVL.

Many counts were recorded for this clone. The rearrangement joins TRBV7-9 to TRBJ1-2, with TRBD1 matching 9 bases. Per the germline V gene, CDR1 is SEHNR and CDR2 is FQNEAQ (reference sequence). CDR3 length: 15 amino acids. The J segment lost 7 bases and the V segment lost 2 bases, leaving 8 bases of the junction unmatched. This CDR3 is CASSLQSGTGTGYTF. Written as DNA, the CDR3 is TGTGCCAGCAGCTTACAATCCGGGACAGGGACTGGCTACACCTTC.

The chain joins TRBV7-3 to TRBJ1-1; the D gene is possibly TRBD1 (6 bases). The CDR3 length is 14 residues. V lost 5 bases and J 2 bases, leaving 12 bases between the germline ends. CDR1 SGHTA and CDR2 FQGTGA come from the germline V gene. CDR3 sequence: CASSQTGPNTEAFF. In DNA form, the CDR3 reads TGTGCCAGCAGCCAGACAGGACCCAACACTGAAGCTTTCTTT.

This CDR3 is CASSLRDRGSHEQYF. CDR3 DNA: TGTGCCAGCAGCTTAAGGGACAGGGGGTCCCACGAGCAGTACTTC. V usage is TRBV7-9 and J usage is TRBJ2-7; 11 bases agree with TRBD1. After removal of 2 bases from V and 5 bases from J, the junction contained 5 bases not matched to a gene. The length of the CDR3 is 15 residues. Germline V lookup: CDR1 SEHNR, CDR2 FQNEAQ (reference sequence).

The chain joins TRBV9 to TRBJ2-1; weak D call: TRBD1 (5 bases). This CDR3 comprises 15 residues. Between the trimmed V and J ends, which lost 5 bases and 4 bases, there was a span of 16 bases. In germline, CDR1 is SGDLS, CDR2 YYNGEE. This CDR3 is CASSPTESRYNEQFF. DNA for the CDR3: TGTGCCAGCAGTCCGACAGAGAGTAGGTACAATGAGCAGTTCTTC.

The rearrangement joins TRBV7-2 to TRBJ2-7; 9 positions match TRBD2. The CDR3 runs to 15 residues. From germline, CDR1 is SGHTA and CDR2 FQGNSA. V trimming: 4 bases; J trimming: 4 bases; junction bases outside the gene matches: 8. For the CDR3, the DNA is TGTGCCAGCAGCTCACCGGGACTAGCCTTGTACGAGCAGTACTTC. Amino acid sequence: CASSSPGLALYEQYF.

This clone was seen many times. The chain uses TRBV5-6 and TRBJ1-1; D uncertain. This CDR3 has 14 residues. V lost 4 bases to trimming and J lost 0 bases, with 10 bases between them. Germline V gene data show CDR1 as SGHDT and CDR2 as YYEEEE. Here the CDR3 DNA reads TGTGCCAGCAGCCGGTGGCGGTTGAACACTGAAGCTTTCTTT. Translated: CASSRWRLNTEAFF.

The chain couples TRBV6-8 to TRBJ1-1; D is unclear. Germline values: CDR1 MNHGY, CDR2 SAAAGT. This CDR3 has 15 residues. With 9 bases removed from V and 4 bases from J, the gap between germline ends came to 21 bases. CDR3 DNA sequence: TGTGCCAGGGGCCTAGGAGGGCCCTTGTTCACTGAAGCTTTCTTT. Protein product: CARGLGGPLFTEAFF.

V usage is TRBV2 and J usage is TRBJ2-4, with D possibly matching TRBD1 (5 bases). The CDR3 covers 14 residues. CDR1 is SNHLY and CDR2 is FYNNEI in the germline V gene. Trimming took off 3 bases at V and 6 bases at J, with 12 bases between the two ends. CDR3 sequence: CASSEGRVLNIQYF. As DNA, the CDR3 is TGTGCCAGCAGTGAGGGCAGGGTACTAAACATTCAGTACTTC.

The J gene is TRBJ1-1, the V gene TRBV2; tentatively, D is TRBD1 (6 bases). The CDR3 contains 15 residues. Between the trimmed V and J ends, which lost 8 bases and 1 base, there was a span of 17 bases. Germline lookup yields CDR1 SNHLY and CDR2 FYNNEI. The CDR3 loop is CASLKGGTGNTEAFF. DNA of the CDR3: TGTGCCAGCCTCAAAGGGGGTACAGGGAACACTGAAGCTTTCTTT.

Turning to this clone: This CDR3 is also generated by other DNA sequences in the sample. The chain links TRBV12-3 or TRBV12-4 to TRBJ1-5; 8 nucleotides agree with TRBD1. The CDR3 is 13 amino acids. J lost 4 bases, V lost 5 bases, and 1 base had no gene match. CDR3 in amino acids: CASSDRGNQPQHF. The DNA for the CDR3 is TGTGCCAGCAGTGACAGGGGTAATCAGCCCCAGCATTTT.